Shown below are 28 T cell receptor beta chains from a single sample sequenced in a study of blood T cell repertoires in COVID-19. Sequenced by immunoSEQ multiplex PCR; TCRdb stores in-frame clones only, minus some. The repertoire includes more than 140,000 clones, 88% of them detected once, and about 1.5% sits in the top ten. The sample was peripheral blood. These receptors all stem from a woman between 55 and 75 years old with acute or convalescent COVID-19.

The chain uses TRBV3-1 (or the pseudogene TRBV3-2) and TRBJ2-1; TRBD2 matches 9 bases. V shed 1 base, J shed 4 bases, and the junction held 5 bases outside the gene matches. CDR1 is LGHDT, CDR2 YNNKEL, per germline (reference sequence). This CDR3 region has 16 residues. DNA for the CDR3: TGTGCCAGCAGCCAAGGGCCCAGCGGGGGGTACAATGAGCAGTTCTTC. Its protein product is CASSQGPSGGYNEQFF.

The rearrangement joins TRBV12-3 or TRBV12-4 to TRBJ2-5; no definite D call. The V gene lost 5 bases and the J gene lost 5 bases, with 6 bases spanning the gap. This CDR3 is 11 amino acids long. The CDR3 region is CASSPRETQYF. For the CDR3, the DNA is TGTGCCAGCAGTCCCCGGGAGACCCAGTACTTC.

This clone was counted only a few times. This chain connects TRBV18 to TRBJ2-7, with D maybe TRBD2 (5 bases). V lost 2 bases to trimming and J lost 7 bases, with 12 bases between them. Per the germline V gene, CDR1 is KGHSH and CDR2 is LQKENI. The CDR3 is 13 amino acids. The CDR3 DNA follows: TGTGCCAGCTCACCAGGGCTTACGGGAGAGCAGTACTTC. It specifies CASSPGLTGEQYF.

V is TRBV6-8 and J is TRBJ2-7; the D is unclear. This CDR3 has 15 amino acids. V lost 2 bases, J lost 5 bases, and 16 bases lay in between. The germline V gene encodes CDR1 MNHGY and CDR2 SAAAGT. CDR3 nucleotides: TGTGCCAGCAGTTACCTAAGCCTCAGAGGTGACGAGCAGTACTTC. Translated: CASSYLSLRGDEQYF.

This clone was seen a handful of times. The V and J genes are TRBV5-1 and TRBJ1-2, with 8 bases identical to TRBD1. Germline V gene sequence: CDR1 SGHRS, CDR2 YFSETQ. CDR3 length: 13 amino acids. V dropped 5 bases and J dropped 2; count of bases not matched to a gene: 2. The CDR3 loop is CASSGQGNYGYTF. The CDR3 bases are TGCGCCAGCAGTGGACAGGGAAACTATGGCTACACCTTC.

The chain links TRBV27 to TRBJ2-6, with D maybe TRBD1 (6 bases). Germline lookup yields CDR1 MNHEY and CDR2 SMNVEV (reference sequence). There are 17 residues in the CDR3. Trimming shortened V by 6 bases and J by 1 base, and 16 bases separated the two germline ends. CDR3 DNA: TGTGCCAGCAGGGGGACACCGTGGGTATCTGGGGCCAACGTCCTGACTTTC. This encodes CASRGTPWVSGANVLTF.

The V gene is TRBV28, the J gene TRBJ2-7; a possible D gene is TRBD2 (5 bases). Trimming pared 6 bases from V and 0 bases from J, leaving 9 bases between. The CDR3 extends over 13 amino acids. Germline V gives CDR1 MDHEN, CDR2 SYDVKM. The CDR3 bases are TGTGCCAGCAGCCGAGGGAGCTCCTACGAGCAGTACTTC. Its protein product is CASSRGSSYEQYF.

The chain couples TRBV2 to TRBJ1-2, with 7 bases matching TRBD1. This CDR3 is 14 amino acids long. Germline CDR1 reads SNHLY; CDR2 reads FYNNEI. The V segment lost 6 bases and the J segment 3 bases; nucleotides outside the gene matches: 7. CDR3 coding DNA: TGTGCCAGCAGCCGCCGGGACAGTCACTATGGCTACACCTTC. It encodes CASSRRDSHYGYTF. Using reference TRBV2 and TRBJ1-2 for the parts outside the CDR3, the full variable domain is EPEVTQTPSHQVTQMGQEVILRCVPISNHLYFYWYRQILGQKVEFLVSFYNNEISEKSEIFDDQFSVERPDGSNFTLKIRSTKLEDSAMYFCASSRRDSHYGYTFGSGTRLTVV.

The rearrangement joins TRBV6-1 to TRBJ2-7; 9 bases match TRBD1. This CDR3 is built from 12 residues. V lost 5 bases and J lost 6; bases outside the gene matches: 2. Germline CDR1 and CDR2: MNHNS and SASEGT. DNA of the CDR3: TGTGCCAGCAGTTGGACAGGGGTCGAGCAGTACTTC. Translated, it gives CASSWTGVEQYF.

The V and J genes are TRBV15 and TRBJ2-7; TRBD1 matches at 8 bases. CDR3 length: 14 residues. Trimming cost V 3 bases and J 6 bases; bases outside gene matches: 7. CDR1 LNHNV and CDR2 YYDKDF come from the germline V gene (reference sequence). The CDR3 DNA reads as TGTGCCACCAGCAGGCCGGGACAGGAGCTCGAGCAGTACTTC. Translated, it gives CATSRPGQELEQYF.

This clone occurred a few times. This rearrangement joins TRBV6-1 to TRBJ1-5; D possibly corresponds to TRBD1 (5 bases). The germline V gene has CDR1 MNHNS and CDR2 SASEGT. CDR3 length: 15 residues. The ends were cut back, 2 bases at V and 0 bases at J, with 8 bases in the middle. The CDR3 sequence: CASSEHRLSNQPQHF. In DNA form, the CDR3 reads TGTGCCAGCAGTGAACACAGGCTTAGCAATCAGCCCCAGCATTTT.

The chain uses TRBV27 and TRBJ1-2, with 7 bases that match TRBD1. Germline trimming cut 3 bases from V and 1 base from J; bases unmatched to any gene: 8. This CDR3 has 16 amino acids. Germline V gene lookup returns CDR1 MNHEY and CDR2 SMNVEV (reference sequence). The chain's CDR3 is CASSFTGQALNYGYTF. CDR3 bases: TGTGCCAGCAGTTTTACCGGACAGGCACTTAACTATGGCTACACCTTC.

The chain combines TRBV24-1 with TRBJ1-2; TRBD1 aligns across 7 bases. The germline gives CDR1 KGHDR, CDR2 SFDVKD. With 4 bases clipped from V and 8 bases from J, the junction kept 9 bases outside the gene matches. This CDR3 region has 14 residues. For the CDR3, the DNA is TGTGCCACCAGTGACCGTACAGGGGAGGAAGGCTACACCTTC. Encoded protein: CATSDRTGEEGYTF.

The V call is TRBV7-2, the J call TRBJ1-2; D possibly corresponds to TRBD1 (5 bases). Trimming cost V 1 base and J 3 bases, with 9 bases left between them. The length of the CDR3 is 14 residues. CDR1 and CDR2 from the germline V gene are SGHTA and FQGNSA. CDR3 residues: CASSLGGVDYGYTF. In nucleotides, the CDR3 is TGTGCCAGCAGCTTAGGGGGGGTTGACTATGGCTACACCTTC.

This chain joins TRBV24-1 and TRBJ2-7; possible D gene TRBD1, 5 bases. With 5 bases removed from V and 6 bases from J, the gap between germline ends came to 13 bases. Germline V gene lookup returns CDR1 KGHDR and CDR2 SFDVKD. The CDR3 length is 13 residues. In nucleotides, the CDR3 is TGTGCCACCAGTGGGGGCCTGAGTGCCGAGCAGTACTTC. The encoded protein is CATSGGLSAEQYF.

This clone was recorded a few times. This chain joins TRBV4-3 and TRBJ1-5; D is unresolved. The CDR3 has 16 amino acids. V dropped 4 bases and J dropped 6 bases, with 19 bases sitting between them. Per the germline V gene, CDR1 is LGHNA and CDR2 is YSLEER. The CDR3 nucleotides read TGCGCCAGCAGCCCCTGGCTTAACAGTCGGGGTCAGCCCCAGCATTTT. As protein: CASSPWLNSRGQPQHF.

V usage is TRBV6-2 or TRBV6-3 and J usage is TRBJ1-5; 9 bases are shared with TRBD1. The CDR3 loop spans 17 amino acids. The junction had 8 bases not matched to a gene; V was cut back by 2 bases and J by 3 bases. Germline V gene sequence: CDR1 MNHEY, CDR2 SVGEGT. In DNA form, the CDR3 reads TGTGCCAGCAGTTACACCCGGACAGGGGATTCCAATCAGCCCCAGCATTTT. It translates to CASSYTRTGDSNQPQHF.

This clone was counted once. This CDR3 is CASSYIQGEGGYTF. DNA of the CDR3: TGTGCCAGCAGCTACATACAGGGGGAAGGTGGCTACACCTTC. The V call is TRBV7-6, the J call TRBJ1-2; 8 bases are shared with TRBD1. V was pared by 4 bases and J by 7 bases, with 8 bases of the junction left unmatched. The CDR3 spans 14 residues. Per the germline V gene, CDR1 is SGHVS and CDR2 is FNYEAQ.

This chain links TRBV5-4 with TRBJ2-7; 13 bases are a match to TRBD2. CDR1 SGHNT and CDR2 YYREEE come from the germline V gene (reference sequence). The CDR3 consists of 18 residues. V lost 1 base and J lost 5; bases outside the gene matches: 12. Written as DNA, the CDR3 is TGTGCCAGCAGCTTGTTTCTCACTAGCGGGGGGGCCGGAAACGAGCAGTACTTC. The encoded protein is CASSLFLTSGGAGNEQYF. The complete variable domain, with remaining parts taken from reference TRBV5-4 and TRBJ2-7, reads ETGVTQSPTHLIKTRGQQVTLRCSSQSGHNTVSWYQQALGQGPQFIFQYYREEENGRGNFPPRFSGLQFPNYSSELNVNALELDDSALYLCASSLFLTSGGAGNEQYFGPGTRLTVT.

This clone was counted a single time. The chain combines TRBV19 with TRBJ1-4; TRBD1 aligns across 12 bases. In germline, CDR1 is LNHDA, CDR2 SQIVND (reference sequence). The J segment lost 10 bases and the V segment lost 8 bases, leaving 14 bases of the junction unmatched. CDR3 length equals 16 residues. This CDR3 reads CASSVLAGTGGRKLFF. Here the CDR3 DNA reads TGTGCCAGTTCGGTTTTGGCGGGGACAGGGGGCCGAAAACTGTTTTTT.

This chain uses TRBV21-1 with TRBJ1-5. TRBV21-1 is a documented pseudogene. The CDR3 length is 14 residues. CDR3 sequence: CASSRKRGNQPQHF. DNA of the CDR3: TGTGCCAGCAGCAGGAAGCGGGGCAATCAGCCCCAGCATTTT.

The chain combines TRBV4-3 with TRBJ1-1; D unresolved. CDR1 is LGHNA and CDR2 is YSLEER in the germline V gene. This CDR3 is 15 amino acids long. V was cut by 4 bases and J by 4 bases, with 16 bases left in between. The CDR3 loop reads CASSLSAGSGTEAFF. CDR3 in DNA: TGCGCCAGCAGCCTTTCGGCGGGTTCGGGCACTGAAGCTTTCTTT.

The CDR3 bases are TGTGCCAGCAGCTTAGGCGGACAGGGAGGCTACACCTTC. It codes for CASSLGGQGGYTF. This chain links TRBV7-3 with TRBJ1-2; 8 nucleotides match TRBD1. CDR1 is SGHTA, CDR2 FQGTGA, per germline. This CDR3 spans 13 amino acids. V trimming: 2 bases; J trimming: 8 bases; junction bases outside the gene matches: 4. The entire variable domain, with the rest obtained from reference TRBV7-3 and TRBJ1-2, is as follows: GAGVSQTPSNKVTEKGKYVELRCDPISGHTALYWYRQSLGQGPEFLIYFQGTGAADDSGLPNDRFFAVRPEGSVSTLKIQRTERGDSAVYLCASSLGGQGGYTFGSGTRLTVV.

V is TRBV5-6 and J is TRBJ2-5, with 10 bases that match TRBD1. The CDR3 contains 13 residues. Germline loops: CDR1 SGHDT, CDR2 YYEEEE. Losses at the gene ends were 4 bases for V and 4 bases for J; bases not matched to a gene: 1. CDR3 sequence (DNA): TGTGCCAGCAGCGGGACAGGGGTAGAGACCCAGTACTTC. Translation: CASSGTGVETQYF.

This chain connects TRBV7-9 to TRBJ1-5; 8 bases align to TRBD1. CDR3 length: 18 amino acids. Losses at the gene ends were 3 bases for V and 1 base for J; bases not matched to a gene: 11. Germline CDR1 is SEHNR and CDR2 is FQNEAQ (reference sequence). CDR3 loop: CASSFGSRGLGSNQPQHF. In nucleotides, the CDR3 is TGTGCCAGCAGCTTCGGGAGCAGGGGGCTGGGGAGCAATCAGCCCCAGCATTTT.

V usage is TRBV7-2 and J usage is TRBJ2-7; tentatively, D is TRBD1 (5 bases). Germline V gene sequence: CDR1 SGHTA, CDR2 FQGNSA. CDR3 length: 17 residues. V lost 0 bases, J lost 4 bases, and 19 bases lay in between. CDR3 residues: CASSLAQGYMGRYEQYF. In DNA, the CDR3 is TGTGCCAGCAGCTTAGCTCAGGGTTATATGGGCCGTTACGAGCAGTACTTC.

The CDR3 region has the DNA TGCAGTGCTAGTTCTACAGGGTTGAAACTGTTTTTT. Its translation: CSASSTGLKLFF. The chain uses TRBV20-1 and TRBJ1-4; tentative D call: TRBD1 (6 bases). V shed 3 bases and J shed 11 bases, with 13 bases lying between them. Germline-derived CDR1 and CDR2 are DFQATT and SNEGSKA (reference sequence). The CDR3 contains 12 residues.

For the CDR3, the DNA is TGTGCCAGCTCACCATACGGGACAGGGTCTGGGGCCAACGTCCTGACTTTC. This gives the protein CASSPYGTGSGANVLTF. The rearrangement uses TRBV18 and TRBJ2-6; TRBD1 matches 9 bases. With 2 bases clipped from V and 1 base from J, the junction kept 3 bases outside the gene matches. This CDR3 comprises 17 residues. In germline, CDR1 is KGHSH, CDR2 LQKENI.